This TCR beta chain emerged from a study of blood T cell repertoires in COVID-19. For the study at large: Samples taken during acute and convalescent COVID-19 were collected in the United States, Italy and Spain.

The CDR3 extends over 13 amino acids. V was trimmed by 4 bases and J by 8 bases, leaving 14 bases between them. As handled by the study authors: Amplification of reference gene primers provided the estimated nucleated cell counts. Profiling relied on immunoSEQ multiplex PCR, and the TCRdb table lists in-frame clones only, not all of them. V, J and clone size are taken as reported in that table, and D and trimming were inferred from the DNA itself. The sample carries 240,000 or so clones, around 86% recorded once. This TCR came from a man aged 25 to 40 who had recovered from COVID-19. The chain recombines TRBV12-3 or TRBV12-4 with TRBJ2-5, with a weak D call TRBD1 (6 bases). Sequenced sample: peripheral blood. CDR3 nucleotide sequence: TGTGCCAGCAGTTCACGCACCAGGGGAACCCAGTACTTC. Amino acids: CASSSRTRGTQYF.